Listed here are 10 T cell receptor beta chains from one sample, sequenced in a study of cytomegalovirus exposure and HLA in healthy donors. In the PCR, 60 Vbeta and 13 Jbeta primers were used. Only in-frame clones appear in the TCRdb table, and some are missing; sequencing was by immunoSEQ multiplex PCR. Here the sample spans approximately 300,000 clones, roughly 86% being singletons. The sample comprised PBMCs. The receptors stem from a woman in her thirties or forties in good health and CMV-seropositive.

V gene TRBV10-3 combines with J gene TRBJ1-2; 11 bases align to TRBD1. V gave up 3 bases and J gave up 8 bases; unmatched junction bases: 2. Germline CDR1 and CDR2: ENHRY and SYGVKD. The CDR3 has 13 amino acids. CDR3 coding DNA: TGTGCCATCAGTGATGGACAGGGGGCCGGCTACACCTTC. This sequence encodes CAISDGQGAGYTF.

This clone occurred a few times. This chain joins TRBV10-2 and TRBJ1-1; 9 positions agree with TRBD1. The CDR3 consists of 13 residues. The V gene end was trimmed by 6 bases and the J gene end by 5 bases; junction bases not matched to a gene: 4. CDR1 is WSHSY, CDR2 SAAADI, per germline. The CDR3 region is CASSMTGGTEAFF. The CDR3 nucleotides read TGCGCCAGCAGCATGACAGGGGGGACTGAAGCTTTCTTT.

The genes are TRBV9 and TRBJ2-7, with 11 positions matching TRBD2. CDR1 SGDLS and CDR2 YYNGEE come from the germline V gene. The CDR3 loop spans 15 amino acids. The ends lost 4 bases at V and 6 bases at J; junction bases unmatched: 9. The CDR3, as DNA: TGTGCCAGCAGCCTCGGGACTAGCGGAGATGGCGAGCAGTACTTC. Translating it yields CASSLGTSGDGEQYF.

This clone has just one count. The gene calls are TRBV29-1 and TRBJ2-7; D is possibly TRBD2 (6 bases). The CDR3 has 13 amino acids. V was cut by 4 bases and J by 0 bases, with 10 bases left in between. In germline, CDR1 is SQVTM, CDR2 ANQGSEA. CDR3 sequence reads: CSVVGGYSYEQYF. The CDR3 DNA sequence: TGCAGCGTTGTGGGAGGTTACTCCTACGAGCAGTACTTC.

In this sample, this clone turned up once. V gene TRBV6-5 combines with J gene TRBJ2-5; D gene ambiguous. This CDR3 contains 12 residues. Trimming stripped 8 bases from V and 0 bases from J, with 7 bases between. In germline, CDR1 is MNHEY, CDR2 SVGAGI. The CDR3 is CASADYQETQYF. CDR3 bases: TGTGCCAGCGCGGATTACCAAGAGACCCAGTACTTC.

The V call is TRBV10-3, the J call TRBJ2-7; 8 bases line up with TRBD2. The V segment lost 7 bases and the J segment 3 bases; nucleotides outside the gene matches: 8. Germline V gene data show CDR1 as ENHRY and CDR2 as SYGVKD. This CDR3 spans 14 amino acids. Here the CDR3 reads CAINLAGPVYEQYF. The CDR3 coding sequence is TGTGCCATCAATCTAGCGGGCCCTGTCTACGAGCAGTACTTC.

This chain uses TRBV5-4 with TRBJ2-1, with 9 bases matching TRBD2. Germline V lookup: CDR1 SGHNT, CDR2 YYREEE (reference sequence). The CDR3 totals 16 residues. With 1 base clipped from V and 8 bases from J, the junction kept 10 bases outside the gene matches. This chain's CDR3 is CASSLTSGRIVDEQFF. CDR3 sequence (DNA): TGTGCCAGCAGCTTGACTAGCGGGCGCATAGTCGATGAGCAGTTCTTC.

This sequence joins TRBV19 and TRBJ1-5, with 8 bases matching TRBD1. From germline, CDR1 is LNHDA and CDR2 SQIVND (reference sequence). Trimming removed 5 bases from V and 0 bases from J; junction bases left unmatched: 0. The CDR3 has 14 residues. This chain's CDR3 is CASSGTGSNQPQHF. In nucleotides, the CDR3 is TGTGCCAGTAGTGGGACAGGTAGCAATCAGCCCCAGCATTTT.

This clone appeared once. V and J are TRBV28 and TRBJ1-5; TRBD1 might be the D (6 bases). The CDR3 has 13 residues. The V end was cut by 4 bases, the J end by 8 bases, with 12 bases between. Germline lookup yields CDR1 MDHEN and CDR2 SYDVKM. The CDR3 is CASSWTVIKPQHF. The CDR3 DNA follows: TGTGCCAGCAGTTGGACAGTCATTAAGCCCCAGCATTTT.

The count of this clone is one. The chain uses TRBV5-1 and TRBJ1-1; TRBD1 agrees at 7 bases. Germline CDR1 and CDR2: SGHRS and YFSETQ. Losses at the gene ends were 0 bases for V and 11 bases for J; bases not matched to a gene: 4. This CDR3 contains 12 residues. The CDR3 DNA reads TGCGCCAGCAGCTTGGACAGGGGTTCGGCTTTCTTT. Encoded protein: CASSLDRGSAFF.